The present T cell receptor beta chain was sequenced within a study of blood T cell repertoires in COVID-19. Overall study: The samples span acute and convalescent COVID-19 from the United States, Italy and Spain.

CDR1 MDHEN and CDR2 SYDVKM come from the germline V gene. V shed 6 bases and J 2 bases; nucleotides not matched to a gene: 8. CDR3 length: 15 residues. It was during active infection that Seattle patients were enrolled and then longitudinally followed. The assay was immunoSEQ multiplex PCR, and TCRdb's table has in-frame clones only and misses some. The profile shows about 170,000 clones, roughly 90% of them singletons. The sample consisted of peripheral blood. The chain has TRBV28 and TRBJ2-7; 9 nucleotides align to TRBD1. This TCR came from a man aged 18 to 30 with COVID-19, enrolled during active disease. The CDR3 DNA sequence: TGTGCCAGCAGCGTATCACAGGGGGCGGCCTACGAGCAGTACTTC. This sequence encodes CASSVSQGAAYEQYF. The variable domain in full, completed from reference TRBV28 and TRBJ2-7, reads DVKVTQSSRYLVKRTGEKVFLECVQDMDHENMFWYRQDPGLGLRLIYFSYDVKMKEKGDIPEGYSVSREKKERFSLILESASTNQTSMYLCASSVSQGAAYEQYFGPGTRLTVT.